Presented here are 26 T cell receptor beta chains from one specimen sequenced in a study of response to subunit inactivated influenza vaccine. TCRdb ran MiXCR on the RT-PCR reads and lists one entry per CDR3 protein. Of around 470,000 distinct CDR3 sequences listed, more than 7% are singletons. Specimen: PBMCs from blood, collected less than 30 months after vaccination. The receptor set was obtained from a man between 50 and 75 years old who received an inactivated influenza vaccine.

Only a few counts were recorded for this clonotype. The rearrangement uses TRBV27 and TRBJ2-1; 12 bases line up with TRBD2. Per germline, CDR1 MNHEY and CDR2 SMNVEV (reference sequence). The CDR3 loop spans 15 amino acids. J lost 6 bases, V lost 2 bases, and 2 bases had no gene match. The CDR3 DNA is TGTGCCAGCAGTTTACTGACTAGCGGGAGCAATGAGCAGTTCTTC. It specifies CASSLLTSGSNEQFF.

The J gene is TRBJ2-3, the V gene TRBV27; D gene uncertain. V was cut by 3 bases and J by 2 bases, with 9 bases left in between. CDR1 and CDR2 (germline): MNHEY, SMNVEV (reference sequence). This CDR3 has 14 residues. CDR3 in DNA: TGTGCCAGCAGTTTCGAACGGACCACAGATACGCAGTATTTT. It translates to CASSFERTTDTQYF.

This clonotype was found many times. As DNA, the CDR3 is TGCAGTGCCGGGACCTTAGCCAAAAACATTCAGTACTTC. The encoded protein is CSAGTLAKNIQYF. V is TRBV20-1 and J is TRBJ2-4; the D call may be TRBD1 or TRBD2 (5 bases each). Germline V gene lookup returns CDR1 DFQATT and CDR2 SNEGSKA (reference sequence). This CDR3 comprises 13 residues. V dropped 6 bases and J dropped 0 bases, with 9 bases sitting between them.

The rearrangement joins TRBV29-1 to TRBJ1-1, with 7 bases matching TRBD1. Germline CDR1 SQVTM, CDR2 ANQGSEA. V lost 3 bases, J lost 0 bases, and 4 bases stayed unmatched. The CDR3 consists of 14 residues. CDR3 sequence (DNA): TGCAGCGTTGATCAGGGGGGGATGAACACTGAAGCTTTCTTT. It translates to CSVDQGGMNTEAFF. Together with reference TRBV29-1 and TRBJ1-1, the CDR3 gives the full variable domain: SAVISQKPSRDICQRGTSLTIQCQVDSQVTMMFWYRQQPGQSLTLIATANQGSEATYESGFVIDKFPISRPNLTFSTLTVSNMSPEDSSIYLCSVDQGGMNTEAFFGQGTRLTVV.

The chain uses TRBV5-5 and TRBJ2-7; perhaps D is TRBD1 or TRBD2 (5 bases each). CDR1 is SGHKS, CDR2 YYEKEE, per germline (reference sequence). V lost 3 bases, J lost 4 bases, and 17 bases lay in between. This CDR3 spans 15 amino acids. CDR3 nucleotides: TGTGCCAGCAGCTCCAGGGACCTGCGGGTTTACGAGCAGTACTTC. Protein: CASSSRDLRVYEQYF.

This clonotype was recorded a few times. The germline gene is not matched at one end of the junction; a read error may be the cause. This chain joins TRBV18 and TRBJ1-1; maybe TRBD1 (6 bases). The CDR3 covers 14 residues. Germline-derived CDR1 and CDR2 are KGHSH and LQKENI. The chain's CDR3 is CASSPQTGHTEAFF. DNA for the CDR3: TGTGCCAGCTCACCACAAACAGGGCACACAGAAGCTTTCTTT.

This clonotype was counted a few times. V gene TRBV5-1 combines with J gene TRBJ1-2; TRBD1 agrees at 7 bases. Germline V gene sequence: CDR1 SGHRS, CDR2 YFSETQ. CDR3 length: 13 residues. V lost 0 bases, J lost 8 bases, and 4 bases stayed unmatched. This chain's CDR3 is CASSLETGKGYTF. DNA for the CDR3: TGCGCCAGCAGCTTGGAGACAGGGAAGGGCTACACCTTC.

This clonotype has more than one count but fewer than ten. V gene TRBV7-2 combines with J gene TRBJ2-1, with 9 nucleotides matching TRBD2. This CDR3 contains 16 residues. The germline CDR1 and CDR2 sequences are SGHTA and FQGNSA. V gave up 1 base and J gave up 6 bases; unmatched junction bases: 7. The CDR3 is CASSLVGAGGRNEQFF. The CDR3 coding sequence is TGTGCCAGCAGCTTAGTAGGGGCGGGAGGGCGCAATGAGCAGTTCTTC.

This clonotype came up many times. The chain combines TRBV12-3 or TRBV12-4 with TRBJ2-4; no firm D call. The CDR3 is 13 amino acids. The V end lost 5 bases, the J end lost 7 bases, and 12 bases lay between the germline ends. The CDR3 sequence is CASSPNPGNIQYF. CDR3 DNA: TGTGCCAGCAGTCCCAACCCCGGGAACATTCAGTACTTC.

This chain connects TRBV5-5 to TRBJ2-5; the D call may be TRBD1 or TRBD2 (6 bases each). The CDR3 loop spans 14 amino acids. Germline CDR1 is SGHKS and CDR2 is YYEKEE (reference sequence). V lost 4 bases to trimming and J lost 2 bases, with 12 bases between them. CDR3 coding DNA: TGTGCCAGCAGCCGCCGGGGGACACAAGAGACCCAGTACTTC. This translates into CASSRRGTQETQYF.

The chain joins TRBV6-5 to TRBJ2-7; 7 bases line up with TRBD1. V shed 0 bases and J 2 bases; nucleotides not matched to a gene: 7. This CDR3 region has 16 residues. The germline V gene encodes CDR1 MNHEY and CDR2 SVGAGI. DNA for the CDR3: TGTGCCAGCAGTTACTCGAGGGGGCTAAAAACCTACGAGCAGTACTTC. Amino acid sequence: CASSYSRGLKTYEQYF.

This clonotype was detected many times. The chain is built from TRBV10-3 and TRBJ2-2, with D tentatively TRBD1 (6 bases). The CDR3 sequence is 14 residues long. The V end lost 8 bases, the J end lost 1 base, and 11 bases lay between the germline ends. The germline V gene encodes CDR1 ENHRY and CDR2 SYGVKD. The CDR3 DNA follows: TGTGCCATCGCAAGGACAGAGAACACCGGGGAGCTGTTTTTT. Its protein is CAIARTENTGELFF.

This clonotype has a handful of counts. The chain uses TRBV12-2 and TRBJ1-5; the table's D call TRBD1 went unverified against the DNA. TRBV12-2 counts as a pseudogene. The CDR3 length is 17 residues. The CDR3 nucleotides read TGTGCAAGTCGCAAAACCCCGGGGGGCGATGGCAATCAGCCCCAGCATTTT. Protein: CASRKTPGGDGNQPQHF.

This clonotype showed up just a few times. The V call is TRBV6-5, the J call TRBJ2-5; 7 bases map to TRBD1. CDR3 length equals 14 residues. Trimming took 4 bases from V and 5 from J; bases not matched to a gene: 7. Germline V gene data show CDR1 as MNHEY and CDR2 as SVGAGI. CDR3 protein: CASSSGTVGETQYF. CDR3 nucleotide sequence: TGTGCCAGCAGTTCAGGGACAGTTGGCGAGACCCAGTACTTC.

This clonotype was seen many times. The chain employs TRBV6-2 or TRBV6-3 and TRBJ2-1; 8 bases are a match to TRBD2. V lost 7 bases to trimming and J lost 7 bases; unmatched junction nucleotides: 15. This CDR3 is 16 amino acids long. Germline V CDR1 and CDR2: MNHEY, SVGEGT. CDR3 sequence (DNA): TGTGCCAGCACCGCCTCCGGGACTAGGGGCTGGAATGAGCAGTTCTTC. It codes for CASTASGTRGWNEQFF.

This clonotype was seen a handful of times. This chain connects TRBV2 to TRBJ2-1; 8 bases are shared with TRBD2. The CDR3 extends over 11 amino acids. Trimming cost V 7 bases and J 10 bases; bases outside gene matches: 3. In germline, CDR1 is SNHLY, CDR2 FYNNEI. The CDR3 loop is CASTRLAEQFF. The CDR3 DNA sequence: TGTGCCAGCACTCGACTAGCGGAGCAGTTCTTC.

This clonotype was detected a few times. The chain joins TRBV7-9 to TRBJ2-7, with D hard to call. The CDR3 loop spans 12 amino acids. Trimming left V 4 bases short and J 4 bases short, with 8 bases between. Germline values: CDR1 SEHNR, CDR2 FQNEAQ (reference sequence). The CDR3 loop reads CASSSHSYEQYF. In nucleotides, the CDR3 is TGTGCCAGCAGCTCACATTCATACGAGCAGTACTTC. The full variable domain, in which reference TRBV7-9 and TRBJ2-7 provide the parts outside the CDR3, is DTGVSQNPRHKITKRGQNVTFRCDPISEHNRLYWYRQTLGQGPEFLTYFQNEAQLEKSRLLSDRFSAERPKGSFSTLEIQRTEQGDSAMYLCASSSHSYEQYFGPGTRLTVT.

This clonotype has ten or more counts. The gene calls are TRBV20-1 and TRBJ2-4; 8 bases are a match to TRBD1. CDR1 is DFQATT, CDR2 SNEGSKA, per germline (reference sequence). This CDR3 comprises 14 residues. With 6 bases clipped from V and 1 base from J, the junction kept 5 bases outside the gene matches. The CDR3 DNA is TGCAGTGCCTCTCAGGGGGCCGCCAAAAACATTCAGTACTTC. Amino acids: CSASQGAAKNIQYF.

This chain uses TRBV20-1 with TRBJ2-3; D might be TRBD2 (6 bases). CDR3 length equals 15 residues. Germline assignment: CDR1 DFQATT and CDR2 SNEGSKA (reference sequence). V shed 2 bases and J shed 4 bases, with 16 bases lying between them. CDR3 sequence reads: CSARHPQSGADTQYF. In DNA form, the CDR3 reads TGCAGTGCTAGACACCCACAATCGGGGGCAGATACGCAGTATTTT.

There are a few counts of this clonotype. The gene calls are TRBV28 and TRBJ2-1, with a tentative D call TRBD1 (6 bases). The CDR3 is made up of 15 amino acids. Trimming took off 5 bases at V and 0 bases at J, with 11 bases between the two ends. In germline, CDR1 is MDHEN, CDR2 SYDVKM. The CDR3 DNA reads TGTGCCAGCAGTCGACAGGCCCGCTCCTACAATGAGCAGTTCTTC. It yields the protein CASSRQARSYNEQFF.

This clonotype was counted between two and nine times. CDR3 nucleotides: TGTGCCAGCAGTTTTTTGGGGTTGGATCAGCCCCAGCATTTT. This gives the protein CASSFLGLDQPQHF. The rearrangement links TRBV12-3 or TRBV12-4 to TRBJ1-5; D not resolved. V shed 3 bases and J shed 5 bases, with 11 bases lying between them. This CDR3 has 14 amino acids.

This clonotype occurred a few times. The J gene is TRBJ2-2, the V gene TRBV5-1, with a possible D match to TRBD1 (5 bases). V was pared by 1 base and J by 1 base, with 14 bases between. Germline V gives CDR1 SGHRS, CDR2 YFSETQ. The CDR3 covers 17 residues. The DNA of the CDR3 is TGCGCCAGCAGCTTGTGGGCTCTTCAGGGGAACACCGGGGAGCTGTTTTTT. It codes for CASSLWALQGNTGELFF.

A few counts support this clonotype. V usage is TRBV14 and J usage is TRBJ2-3; 12 bases fit TRBD1. Germline trimming cut 0 bases from V and 3 bases from J; bases unmatched to any gene: 4. CDR1 and CDR2 (germline): SGHDN, FVKESK. This CDR3 contains 17 residues. CDR3 bases: TGTGCCAGCAGCCAAGATTGGGGACAGGGGGCGACAGATACGCAGTATTTT. Translation gives CASSQDWGQGATDTQYF. Together with reference TRBV14 and TRBJ2-3, the CDR3 gives the full variable domain: EAGVTQFPSHSVIEKGQTVTLRCDPISGHDNLYWYRRVMGKEIKFLLHFVKESKQDESGMPNNRFLAERTGGTYSTLKVQPAELEDSGVYFCASSQDWGQGATDTQYFGPGTRLTVL.

This clonotype has just a few counts. CDR3 DNA: TGCAGTACACAGGGTGGGCGAGAGACCCAGTACTTC. It codes for CSTQGGRETQYF. The genes are TRBV20-1 and TRBJ2-5; D perhaps matches TRBD1 (6 bases). The CDR3 length is 12 residues. Deletions cut 8 bases from V and 4 bases from J, with 14 bases between. From germline, CDR1 is DFQATT and CDR2 SNEGSKA (reference sequence).

The V and J genes are TRBV20-1 and TRBJ1-1, with D uncertain. Looked up from germline, CDR1 is DFQATT and CDR2 is SNEGSKA (reference sequence). This CDR3 is built from 11 residues. The V end was cut by 3 bases, the J end by 4 bases, with 6 bases between. Here the CDR3 reads CSASAVTEAFF. DNA of the CDR3: TGCAGTGCTAGTGCGGTCACTGAAGCTTTCTTT.

This clonotype was seen many times. This chain connects TRBV5-1 to TRBJ1-5; maybe TRBD1 (5 bases). Germline V gene lookup returns CDR1 SGHRS and CDR2 YFSETQ. The CDR3 length is 16 residues. Trimming took 4 bases from V and 0 from J, leaving 14 bases between them. CDR3 sequence (DNA): TGCGCCAGCAGCCCCACAAGAGGGGATAGCAATCAGCCCCAGCATTTT. Translated: CASSPTRGDSNQPQHF.